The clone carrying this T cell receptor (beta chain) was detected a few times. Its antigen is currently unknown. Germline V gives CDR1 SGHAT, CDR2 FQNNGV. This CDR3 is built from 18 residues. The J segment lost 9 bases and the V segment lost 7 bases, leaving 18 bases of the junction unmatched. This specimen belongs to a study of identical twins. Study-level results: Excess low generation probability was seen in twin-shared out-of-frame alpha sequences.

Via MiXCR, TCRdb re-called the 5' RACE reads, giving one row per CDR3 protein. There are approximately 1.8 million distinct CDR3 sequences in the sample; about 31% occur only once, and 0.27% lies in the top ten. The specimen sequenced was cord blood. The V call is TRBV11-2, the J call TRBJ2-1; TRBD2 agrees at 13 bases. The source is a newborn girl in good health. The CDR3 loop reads CASTPSRGLAGAGSEQFF. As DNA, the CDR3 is TGTGCCAGCACCCCAAGCCGCGGACTAGCGGGGGCGGGAAGTGAGCAGTTCTTC.